The present T cell receptor (beta chain) was sequenced within a study of T cell responses to AZD1222 COVID-19 vaccine. Whole-study findings and limits: Clonal diversity may have been underestimated in mostly white British donors. Dominant CD4 TCR responses targeted spike regions 160-218 and 743-854.

The CDR3 is 18 amino acids. The ends lost 1 base at V and 4 bases at J; junction bases unmatched: 15. Per germline, CDR1 MGHRA and CDR2 YSYEKL. The repertoire was sequenced with immunoSEQ multiplex PCR; TCRdb's copy has only in-frame clones and lacks some. The sample consists of approximately 170,000 clones, roughly nine tenths of them appearing once. As to this clone: Antigen specificity is unknown.

The material sequenced was peripheral blood, taken on day 0 of AZD1222 vaccination. The receptor comes from an adult in good health. V usage is TRBV4-1 and J usage is TRBJ1-2; TRBD1 aligns across 7 bases. The CDR3 sequence is CASSQVSGGQGDSYGYTF. The DNA of the CDR3 is TGCGCCAGCAGCCAAGTCTCCGGTGGGCAGGGGGATTCCTATGGCTACACCTTC.